These 9 T cell receptor beta chains were sequenced from one sample in a study of blood T cell repertoires in COVID-19. The method was immunoSEQ multiplex PCR; TCRdb's version includes in-frame clones alone and lacks a portion of them. The sample contains around 100,000 clones, about four fifths of which appear only once. The sequenced sample was peripheral blood. These TCRs come from a human donor in a cohort sampled during active COVID-19.

CDR3 sequence (DNA): TGTGCCACCCAAAACGGGGGTGGGGCCAACGTCCTGACTTTC. Amino acids: CATQNGGGANVLTF. This chain connects TRBV10-3 to TRBJ2-6, with D perhaps TRBD2 (6 bases). V was shortened by 10 bases and J by 3 bases, with 13 bases between the two germline ends. Per the germline V gene, CDR1 is ENHRY and CDR2 is SYGVKD. The CDR3 has 14 amino acids.

This clone occurred a few times. The chain couples TRBV5-5 to TRBJ1-2; D not certain. The length of the CDR3 is 14 residues. Germline V CDR1 and CDR2: SGHKS, YYEKEE (reference sequence). Trimming stripped 1 base from V and 8 bases from J, with 15 bases between. The CDR3: CASSLSPGNRGYTF. The CDR3 nucleotides are TGTGCCAGCAGCTTGTCTCCCGGGAACCGGGGCTACACCTTC.

V is TRBV3-1 (or the pseudogene TRBV3-2) and J is TRBJ2-1; TRBD1 aligns across 7 bases. CDR3 length equals 15 residues. Germline-derived CDR1 and CDR2 are LGHDT and YNNKEL (reference sequence). V gave up 2 bases and J gave up 4 bases; unmatched junction bases: 5. CDR3 nucleotide sequence: TGTGCCAGCAGCCAACGAGGGACAGCATACAATGAGCAGTTCTTC. Translated, it gives CASSQRGTAYNEQFF.

CDR3 protein: CASSLDPRIDTQYF. In nucleotides, the CDR3 is TGTGCCAGCAGCTTAGATCCCAGGATAGATACGCAGTATTTT. V and J are TRBV7-2 and TRBJ2-3; D is unclear. Trimming left V 1 base short and J 5 bases short, with 10 bases between. Germline loops: CDR1 SGHTA, CDR2 FQGNSA. The CDR3 loop spans 14 amino acids.

This clone was seen a few times. The chain combines TRBV6-5 with TRBJ1-6; 10 bases are a match to TRBD1. This CDR3 has 15 amino acids. CDR1 MNHEY and CDR2 SVGAGI come from the germline V gene. J lost 10 bases, V lost 4 bases, and 7 bases had no gene match. CDR3 protein: CASSSAGTGVSPLHF. The CDR3 DNA follows: TGTGCCAGCAGTTCAGCCGGGACAGGGGTCTCACCCCTCCACTTT.

This clone occurred many times. The V gene is TRBV6-4, the J gene TRBJ2-2; no definite D call. This CDR3 is 13 amino acids long. CDR1 and CDR2 (germline): MRHNA, SNTAGT. V lost 4 bases and J 3 bases, leaving 6 bases between the germline ends. As DNA, the CDR3 is TGTGCCAGCAGTGCTGGCTACACCGGGGAGCTGTTTTTT. It is translated as CASSAGYTGELFF.

This chain connects TRBV4-3 to TRBJ1-6; tentative D call: TRBD1 (5 bases). V was clipped by 0 bases and J by 7 bases, with 19 bases between them. Germline-derived CDR1 and CDR2 are LGHNA and YSLEER. This CDR3 has 18 residues. The CDR3, as DNA: TGCGCCAGCAGCCAAGACGGGCTGACGGCAGGGTTCAATTCACCCCTCCACTTT. This gives the protein CASSQDGLTAGFNSPLHF.

J is TRBJ2-6 and V is TRBV7-8; 8 positions agree with TRBD1. The CDR3 has 18 residues. Germline CDR1 is SGHVS and CDR2 is FQNEAQ. Trimming cost V 1 base and J 0 bases; bases outside gene matches: 5. The CDR3 DNA is TGTGCCAGCAGCTTAGGACAGGGGACCCGCTCTGGGGCCAACGTCCTGACTTTC. It is translated as CASSLGQGTRSGANVLTF.

The chain is built from TRBV18 and TRBJ1-5; D is perhaps TRBD1 (5 bases). CDR1 is KGHSH, CDR2 LQKENI, per germline. The CDR3 has 15 amino acids. V was shortened by 1 base and J by 5 bases, with 12 bases between the two germline ends. The CDR3 is CASSPLPGGDQPQHF. The CDR3 DNA reads as TGTGCCAGCTCACCACTACCCGGGGGAGATCAGCCCCAGCATTTT.